This T cell receptor (beta chain) was identified in a study of neurological immune-mediated disorders. Germline-derived CDR1 and CDR2 are SGHVS and FQNEAQ. CDR3 length: 13 residues. Trimming pared 4 bases from V and 5 bases from J, leaving 11 bases between. TCRdb re-called the 5' RACE reads with MiXCR, one entry per CDR3 protein. Of some 65,000 distinct CDR3 sequences detected, around 5.2% appear once; the ten largest clones hold 2.8%. Sequences were obtained from PBMCs. The source of this sequence is a woman in her twenties or thirties with multiple sclerosis. This chain joins TRBV7-8 and TRBJ2-5, with D hard to call. The CDR3, as DNA: TGTGCCAGCAGCTCAGGTATCTCCGAGACCCAGTACTTC. Translation: CASSSGISETQYF.